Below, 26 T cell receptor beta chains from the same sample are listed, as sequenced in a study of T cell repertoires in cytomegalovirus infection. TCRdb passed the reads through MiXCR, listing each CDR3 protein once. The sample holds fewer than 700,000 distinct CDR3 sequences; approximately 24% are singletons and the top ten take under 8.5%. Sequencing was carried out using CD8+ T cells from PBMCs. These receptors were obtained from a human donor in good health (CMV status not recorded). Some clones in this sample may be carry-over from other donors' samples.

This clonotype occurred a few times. CDR3 DNA: TGCAGCGTTGCCGGGACAGCGGACTATGGCTACACCTTC. As protein: CSVAGTADYGYTF. The chain has TRBV29-1 and TRBJ1-2, with TRBD1 matching 7 bases. V trimming: 4 bases; J trimming: 3 bases; junction bases outside the gene matches: 5. The CDR3 loop spans 13 amino acids. Germline V gene sequence: CDR1 SQVTM, CDR2 ANQGSEA.

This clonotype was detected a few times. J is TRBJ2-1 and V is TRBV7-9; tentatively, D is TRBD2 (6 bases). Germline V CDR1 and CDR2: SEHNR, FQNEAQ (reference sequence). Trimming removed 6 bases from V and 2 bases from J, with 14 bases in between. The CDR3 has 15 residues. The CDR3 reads CASSVGGIPYNEQFF. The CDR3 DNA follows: TGTGCCAGCAGTGTCGGGGGAATCCCCTACAATGAGCAGTTCTTC.

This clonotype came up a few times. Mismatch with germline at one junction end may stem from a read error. The CDR3, as DNA: TGTGCCAGCAGTTTTAAGGCTCCGGGACAGGGGGCGCATCTGATCTCTTTT. It is translated as CASSFKAPGQGAHLISF. This rearrangement joins TRBV12-3 or TRBV12-4 to TRBJ1-4, with TRBD1 identical over 12 bases. This CDR3 region has 17 residues.

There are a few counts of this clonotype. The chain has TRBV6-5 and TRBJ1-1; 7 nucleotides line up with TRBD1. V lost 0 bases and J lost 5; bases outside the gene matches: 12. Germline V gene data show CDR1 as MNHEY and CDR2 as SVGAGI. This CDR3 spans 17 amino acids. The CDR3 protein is CASSYSISDRVRTEAFF. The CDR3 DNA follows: TGTGCCAGCAGTTACTCGATTTCAGACAGGGTTAGGACTGAAGCTTTCTTT.

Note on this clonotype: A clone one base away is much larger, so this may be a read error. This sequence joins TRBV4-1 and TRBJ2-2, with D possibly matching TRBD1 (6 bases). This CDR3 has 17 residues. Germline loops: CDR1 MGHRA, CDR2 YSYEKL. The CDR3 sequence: CASSPSTGTSNTEELFF. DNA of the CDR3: TGCGCCAGCAGCCCTTCTACCGGGACATCGAACACCGAGGAGCTGTTTTTT.

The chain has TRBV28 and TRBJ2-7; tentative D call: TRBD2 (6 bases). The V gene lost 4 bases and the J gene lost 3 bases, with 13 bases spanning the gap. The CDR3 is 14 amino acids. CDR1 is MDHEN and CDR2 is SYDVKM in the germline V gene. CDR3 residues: CASSWRGAGYEQYF. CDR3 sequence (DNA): TGTGCCAGCAGTTGGAGGGGCGCAGGCTACGAGCAGTACTTC.

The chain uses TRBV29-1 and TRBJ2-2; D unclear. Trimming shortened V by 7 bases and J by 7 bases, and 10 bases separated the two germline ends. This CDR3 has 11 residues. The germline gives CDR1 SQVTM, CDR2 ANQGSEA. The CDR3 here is CSASGRGELFF. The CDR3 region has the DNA TGCAGCGCTTCAGGCCGCGGGGAGCTGTTTTTT.

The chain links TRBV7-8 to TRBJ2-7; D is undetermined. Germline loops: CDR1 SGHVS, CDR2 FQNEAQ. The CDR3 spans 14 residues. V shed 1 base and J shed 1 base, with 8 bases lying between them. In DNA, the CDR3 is TGTGCCAGCAGCTTAGAGGCCAGGTCCTACGAGCAGTACGTC. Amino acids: CASSLEARSYEQYV.

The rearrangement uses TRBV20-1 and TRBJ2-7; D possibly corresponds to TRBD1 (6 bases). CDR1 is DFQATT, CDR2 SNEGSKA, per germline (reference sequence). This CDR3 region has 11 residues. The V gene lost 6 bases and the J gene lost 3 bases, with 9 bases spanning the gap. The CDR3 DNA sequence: TGCAGTGCCGAGGACAGCTACGAGCAGTACGTC. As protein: CSAEDSYEQYV.

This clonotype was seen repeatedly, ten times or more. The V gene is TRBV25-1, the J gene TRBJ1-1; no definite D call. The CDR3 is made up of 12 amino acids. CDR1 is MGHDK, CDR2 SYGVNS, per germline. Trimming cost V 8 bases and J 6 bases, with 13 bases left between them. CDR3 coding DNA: TGTGCCAGCGGCTCGGGAGCACCTGAAGCTTTCTTT. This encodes CASGSGAPEAFF.

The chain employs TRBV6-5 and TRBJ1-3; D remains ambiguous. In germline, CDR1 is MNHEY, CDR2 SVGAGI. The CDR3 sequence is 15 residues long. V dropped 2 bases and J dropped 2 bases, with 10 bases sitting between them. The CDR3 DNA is TGTGCCAGCAGTTACGGCACGACGACTGGAAACACCATATATTTT. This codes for CASSYGTTTGNTIYF.

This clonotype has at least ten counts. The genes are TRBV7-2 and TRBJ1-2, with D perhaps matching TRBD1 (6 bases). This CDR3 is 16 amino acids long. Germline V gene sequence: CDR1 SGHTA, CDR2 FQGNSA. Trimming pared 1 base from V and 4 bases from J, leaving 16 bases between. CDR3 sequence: CASSLVRGGDLYGYTF. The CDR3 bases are TGTGCCAGCAGCTTAGTGCGAGGGGGGGACCTCTATGGCTACACCTTC.

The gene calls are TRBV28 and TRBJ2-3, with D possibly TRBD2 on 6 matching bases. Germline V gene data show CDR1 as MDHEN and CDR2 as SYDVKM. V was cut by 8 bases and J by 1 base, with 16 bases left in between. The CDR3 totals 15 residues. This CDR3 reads CASLRPGLRTDTQYF. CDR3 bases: TGTGCCAGCCTACGACCGGGACTCCGCACAGATACGCAGTATTTT.

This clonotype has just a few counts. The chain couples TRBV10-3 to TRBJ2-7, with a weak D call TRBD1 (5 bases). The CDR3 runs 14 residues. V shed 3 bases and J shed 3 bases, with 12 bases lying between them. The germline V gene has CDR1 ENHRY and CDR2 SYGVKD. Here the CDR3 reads CAISDPDRYYEQYF. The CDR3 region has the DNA TGTGCCATCAGTGATCCCGACAGATACTACGAGCAGTACTTC.

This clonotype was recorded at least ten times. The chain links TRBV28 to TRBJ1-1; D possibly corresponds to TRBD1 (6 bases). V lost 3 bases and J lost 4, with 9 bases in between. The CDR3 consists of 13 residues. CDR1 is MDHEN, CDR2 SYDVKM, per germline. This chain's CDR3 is CASSFRGSTEAFF. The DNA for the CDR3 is TGTGCCAGCAGTTTTAGGGGGTCCACTGAAGCTTTCTTT.

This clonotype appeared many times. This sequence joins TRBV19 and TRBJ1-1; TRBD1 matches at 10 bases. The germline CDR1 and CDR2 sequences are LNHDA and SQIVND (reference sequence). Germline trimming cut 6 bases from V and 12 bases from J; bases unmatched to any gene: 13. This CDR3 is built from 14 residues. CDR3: CASSPGPGTGETFF. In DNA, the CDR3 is TGTGCCAGTAGCCCGGGCCCCGGGACAGGGGAAACTTTCTTT. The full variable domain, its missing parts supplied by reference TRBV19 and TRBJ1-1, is DGGITQSPKYLFRKEGQNVTLSCEQNLNHDAMYWYRQDPGQGLRLIYYSQIVNDFQKGDIAEGYSVSREKKESFPLTVTSAQKNPTAFYLCASSPGPGTGETFFGQGTRLTVV.

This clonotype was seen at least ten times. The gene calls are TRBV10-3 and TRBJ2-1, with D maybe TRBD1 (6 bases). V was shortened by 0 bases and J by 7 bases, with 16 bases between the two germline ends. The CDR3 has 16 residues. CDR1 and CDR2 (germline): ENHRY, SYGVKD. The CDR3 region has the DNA TGTGCCATCAGTGAGTCGAGTAACAGGGTAGCGAATGAGCAGTTCTTC. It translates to CAISESSNRVANEQFF.

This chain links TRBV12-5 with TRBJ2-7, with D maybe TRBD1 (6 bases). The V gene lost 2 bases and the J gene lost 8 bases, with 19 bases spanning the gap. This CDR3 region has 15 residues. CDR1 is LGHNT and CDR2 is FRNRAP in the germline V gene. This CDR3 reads CASGLWTDPNRKQYF. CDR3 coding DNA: TGTGCTAGTGGTTTGTGGACAGACCCTAATAGGAAGCAGTACTTC.

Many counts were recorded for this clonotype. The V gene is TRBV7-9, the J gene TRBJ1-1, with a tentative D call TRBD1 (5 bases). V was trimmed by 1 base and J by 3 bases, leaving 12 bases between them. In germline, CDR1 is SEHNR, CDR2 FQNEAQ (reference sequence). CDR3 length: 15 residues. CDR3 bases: TGTGCCAGCAGCTTAGAGTCGGGGGGGTACACTGAAGCTTTCTTT. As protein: CASSLESGGYTEAFF.

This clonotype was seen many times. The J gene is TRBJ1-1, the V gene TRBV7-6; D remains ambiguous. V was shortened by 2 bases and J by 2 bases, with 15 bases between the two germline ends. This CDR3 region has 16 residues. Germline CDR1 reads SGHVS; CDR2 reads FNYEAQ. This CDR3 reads CASSLKETPPNTEAFF. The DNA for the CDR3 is TGTGCCAGCAGCTTAAAAGAGACACCGCCCAACACTGAAGCTTTCTTT.

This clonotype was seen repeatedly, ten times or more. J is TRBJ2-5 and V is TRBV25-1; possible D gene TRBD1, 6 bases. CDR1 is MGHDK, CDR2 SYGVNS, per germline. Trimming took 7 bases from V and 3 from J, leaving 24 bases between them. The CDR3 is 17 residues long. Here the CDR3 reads CASTGRGQVPSKETQYF. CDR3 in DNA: TGTGCCAGCACCGGACGGGGACAAGTCCCCTCAAAAGAGACCCAGTACTTC.

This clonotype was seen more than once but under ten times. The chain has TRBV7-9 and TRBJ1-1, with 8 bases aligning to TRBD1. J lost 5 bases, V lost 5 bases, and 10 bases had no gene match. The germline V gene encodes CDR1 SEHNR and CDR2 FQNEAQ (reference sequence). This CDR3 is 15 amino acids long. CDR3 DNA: TGTGCCAGCAGCCCACAGGGGGGCCGCAATACTGAAGCTTTCTTT. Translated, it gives CASSPQGGRNTEAFF.

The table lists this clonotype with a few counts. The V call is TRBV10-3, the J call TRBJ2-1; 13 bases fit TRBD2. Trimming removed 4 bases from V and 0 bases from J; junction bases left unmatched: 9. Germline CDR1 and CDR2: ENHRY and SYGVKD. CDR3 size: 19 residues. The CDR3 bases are TGTGCCATCAGTGTTCCGACTAGCGGGGGGTCGAGCTCCTACAATGAGCAGTTCTTC. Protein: CAISVPTSGGSSSYNEQFF.

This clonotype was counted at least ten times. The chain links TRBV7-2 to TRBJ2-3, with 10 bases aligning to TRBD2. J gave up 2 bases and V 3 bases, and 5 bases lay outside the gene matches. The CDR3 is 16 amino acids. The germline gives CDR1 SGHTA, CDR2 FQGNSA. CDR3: CASSLRAGGPTDTQYF. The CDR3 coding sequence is TGTGCCAGCAGCTTGCGAGCGGGGGGGCCCACAGATACGCAGTATTTT. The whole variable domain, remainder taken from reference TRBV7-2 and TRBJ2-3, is GAGVSQSPSNKVTEKGKDVELRCDPISGHTALYWYRQSLGQGLEFLIYFQGNSAPDKSGLPSDRFSAERTGGSVSTLTIQRTQQEDSAVYLCASSLRAGGPTDTQYFGPGTRLTVL.

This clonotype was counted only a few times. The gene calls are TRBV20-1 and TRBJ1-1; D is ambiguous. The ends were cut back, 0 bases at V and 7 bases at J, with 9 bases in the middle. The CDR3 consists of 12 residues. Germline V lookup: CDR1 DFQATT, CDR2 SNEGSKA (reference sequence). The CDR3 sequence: CSARDRKREAFF. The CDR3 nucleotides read TGCAGTGCTAGAGATAGGAAGCGTGAAGCTTTCTTT.

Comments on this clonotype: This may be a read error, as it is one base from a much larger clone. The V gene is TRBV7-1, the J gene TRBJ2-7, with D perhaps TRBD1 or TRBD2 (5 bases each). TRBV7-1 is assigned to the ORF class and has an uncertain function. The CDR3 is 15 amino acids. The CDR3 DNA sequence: TGTACCAGCAGCGCCCCTTCTGGGGGTACCTACGAGCAGTACGTC. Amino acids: CTSSAPSGGTYEQYV.